Listed below are T cell receptor beta chains from one sample, sequenced in a study of shared clonotypes between healthy human individuals. Clones were sequenced by immunoSEQ multiplex PCR, and TCRdb holds only the in-frame ones, with some missing. The top ten hold less than 2% of the sample, which has around 750,000 clones, approximately 79% seen once. Sequenced: memory CD4+ T cells sorted from blood. The receptor set was obtained from a woman in her twenties or thirties in good health. CDR3s include the opening cysteine and the closing phenylalanine or tryptophan. A D gene is named only where the DNA matches it firmly. Only some rows state a clone size, as once, few, many or a class for expanded clones.

j_call v_call d_call clone_size cdr3_aa cdr3_nt
TRBJ2-3 TRBV5-6 NA NA CASSLVGGAHTDTQYF TGTGCCAGCAGCTTGGTAGGAGGGGCCCACACAGATACGCAGTATTTT
TRBJ2-7 TRBV28 NA NA CASSLFRESREQYF TGTGCCAGCAGTTTATTCCGGGAATCCCGCGAGCAGTACTTC
TRBJ1-4 TRBV2 NA NA CASTRGPNEKLFF TGTGCCAGCACGCGAGGACCCAATGAAAAACTGTTTTTT
TRBJ2-5 TRBV28 TRBD2 NA CASSWGRTSGRARETQYF TGTGCCAGCAGTTGGGGGCGGACTAGCGGGAGGGCCCGGGAGACCCAGTACTTC
TRBJ1-2 TRBV19 NA NA CASSITGTTNYGYTF TGTGCCAGTAGTATCACAGGAACGACTAACTATGGCTACACCTTC
TRBJ2-7 TRBV25-1 TRBD2 few CASTPGASGRATYEQYF TGTGCCAGCACCCCGGGGGCCAGCGGGAGGGCCACCTACGAGCAGTACTTC
TRBJ2-7 TRBV7-2 NA NA CASSDRRASYEQYF TGTGCCAGCAGCGACCGGCGGGCCTCCTACGAGCAGTACTTC
TRBJ1-4 TRBV13 NA once CASSSLRAENEKLFF TGTGCCAGCAGCTCCCTGAGGGCCGAGAATGAAAAACTGTTTTTT
TRBJ2-3 TRBV5-1 NA few CASSLAARITDTQYF TGCGCCAGCAGCTTGGCCGCCAGGATCACAGATACGCAGTATTTT
TRBJ2-3 TRBV11-2 TRBD2 NA CASSRGLVLTDTQYF TGTGCCAGCAGCCGTGGACTAGTGCTCACAGATACGCAGTATTTT